A selection of T cell receptor beta chains follows, all from one sample in a study of blood T cell repertoires in COVID-19. Using immunoSEQ multiplex PCR, the repertoire was profiled, and TCRdb retains in-frame clones only, with some absent. The repertoire has around 170,000 clones, more than 75% of them found once; the top ten carry approximately 0.62%. Material: peripheral blood. The origin of the receptors is a man aged 55 to 69 with COVID-19, enrolled during active disease. The CDR3 runs from the conserved cysteine through the conserved F or W. Each record gives: V gene, clone size, D gene, J gene, CDR3 DNA, CDR3 protein. The D gene is left open where the match is weak. A clone size is listed for some rows: how often the clone was seen (once, few, many), or a class if it is expanded.

>TRBV10-3|NA|NA|TRBJ1-5
TGTGCCCATGGGGGGAATGGCGGTCAGCCCCAGCATTTT
CAHGGNGGQPQHF
>TRBV18|NA|NA|TRBJ2-2
TGTGCCAGCTCACCAACGAGTGGTGGGGAGCTGTTTTTT
CASSPTSGGELFF
>TRBV19|NA|TRBD2|TRBJ2-2
TGTGCCAGTCGGGGAGTAGCGGGGGCCGGCTTGGGGGAGCTGTTTTTT
CASRGVAGAGLGELFF
>TRBV2|NA|TRBD2|TRBJ2-3
TGTGCCAGCAGGGGAGTCCTCGGGACTAGCGGGGGGCGGAGAGATACGCAGTATTTT
CASRGVLGTSGGRRDTQYF
>TRBV30|NA|NA|TRBJ1-1
TGTGCCTGGAATTCCGCGGTAAACACTGAAGCTTTCTTT
CAWNSAVNTEAFF
>TRBV6-5|NA|TRBD1|TRBJ2-1
TGTGCCAGCAGAAAAACCGGACAGGGGACGAATGAGCAGTTCTTC
CASRKTGQGTNEQFF
>TRBV6-2/TRBV6-3|few|NA|TRBJ1-6
TGTGCCAGCAGTACTGGGAACGCCCGAGGGTTCCACTTT
CASSTGNARGFHF
>TRBV11-1|NA|NA|TRBJ1-2
TGTGCCAGCAGCTTAACGGCTAACTATGGCTACACCTTC
CASSLTANYGYTF
>TRBV6-5|NA|NA|TRBJ1-1
TGTGCCAGCAGTTACAGGGGGTTGAACACTGAAGCTTTCTTT
CASSYRGLNTEAFF
>TRBV5-5|NA|TRBD1|TRBJ1-4
TGTGCCAGCAGCCGGCAGACAGGGACTAATGAAAAACTGTTTTTT
CASSRQTGTNEKLFF
>TRBV5-1|NA|TRBD1|TRBJ2-1
TGCGCCAGCAGCTGGGACAGTTTTCCTAATGAGCAGTTCTTC
CASSWDSFPNEQFF
>TRBV6-2/TRBV6-3|NA|NA|TRBJ2-1
TGTGCCAGCAGTTACTCGTTTTCGGGTCTCTCCTACAATGAGCAGTTCTTC
CASSYSFSGLSYNEQFF
>TRBV19|NA|NA|TRBJ2-7
TGTGCCAGTAGTACCGACAGGGGTGGTGTAGCGGGAGCTCGTCGGCAGTACTTC
CASSTDRGGVAGARRQYF
>TRBV5-6|NA|NA|TRBJ2-2
TGTGCCAGCAGCTTTGTTCAGGACACCGGGGAGCTGTTTTTT
CASSFVQDTGELFF
>TRBV3-1/TRBV3-2|NA|NA|TRBJ2-1
TGTGCCAGCAGCCGAGGAACCGCCGCCTACAATGAGCAGTTCTTC
CASSRGTAAYNEQFF
>TRBV5-1|few|NA|TRBJ1-4
TGCGCCAGCAGCTTGACAGCAACTAATGAAAAACTGTTTTTT
CASSLTATNEKLFF
>TRBV19|NA|TRBD1|TRBJ1-5
TGTGCCAGCAGGGCGGGACAGGGGAAGATCCTCAATCAGCCCCAGCATTTT
CASRAGQGKILNQPQHF
>TRBV9|NA|NA|TRBJ1-1
TGTGCCAGCACTAGGGGGTTTCTGAACACTGAAGCTTTCTTT
CASTRGFLNTEAFF
>TRBV4-3|NA|NA|TRBJ2-3
TGCGCCAGCAGCCAAGAACATCGAGATACGCAGTATTTT
CASSQEHRDTQYF
>TRBV20-1|NA|NA|TRBJ2-7
TGCAGTGCTCATGGGAGGTACGAGCAGTACTTC
CSAHGRYEQYF
>TRBV6-6|NA|TRBD1|TRBJ1-6
TGTGCCATTTCGAGAAAAGGCGGGACAGGTGATTCACCCCTCCACTTT
CAISRKGGTGDSPLHF
>TRBV25-1|once|NA|TRBJ2-1
TGTGCCAGCACCCAACGCGGGCCTTACAATGAGCAGTTCTTC
CASTQRGPYNEQFF
>TRBV7-3|NA|TRBD1|TRBJ1-4
TGTGCCAGCAGCTGCGGGACAGGGGGATCGGTGAGTGAAAAACTGTTTTTT
CASSCGTGGSVSEKLFF
>TRBV5-5|NA|NA|TRBJ1-5
TGTGCCAGCAGCTTGGCTAGTGACGGTCAGCCCCAGCATTTT
CASSLASDGQPQHF
>TRBV7-9|NA|TRBD1|TRBJ1-1
TGTGCCAGCAGCGACAGGGGGCCCACTGAAGCTTTCTTT
CASSDRGPTEAFF
>TRBV7-3|NA|NA|TRBJ2-3
TGTGCCAGCAGCTTATCCCGGGACTCCACAGATACGCAGTATTTT
CASSLSRDSTDTQYF
>TRBV3-1/TRBV3-2|NA|TRBD1|TRBJ1-2
TGTGCCAGCAGCCAGGACAGGGTAGGGGGCTACACCTTC
CASSQDRVGGYTF
>TRBV11-2|NA|NA|TRBJ1-5
TGTGCCAGCAGCGTAACGGGGACTTCTAGCAATCAGCCCCAGCATTTT
CASSVTGTSSNQPQHF
>TRBV5-5|NA|TRBD1|TRBJ2-7
TGTGCCAGCAGTTATTACCCGGGACAGGGAACCGAAGAGCAGTACTTC
CASSYYPGQGTEEQYF
>TRBV11-3|NA|TRBD2|TRBJ2-3
TGTGCCAGCAGCTCCCGGACTAGCGCGCAGTATTTT
CASSSRTSAQYF
>TRBV7-3|NA|TRBD2|TRBJ2-3
TGTGCCAGCAGCCTAGGCGGGGGGCGCTGGGCAGATACGCAGTATTTT
CASSLGGGRWADTQYF
>TRBV7-9|few|TRBD1|TRBJ2-7
TGTGCCAGCAGCAAGGGACAGAGCACGGCCTACGAGCAGTACTTC
CASSKGQSTAYEQYF
>TRBV20-1|NA|NA|TRBJ1-2
TGCAGTGCTAAAGCGGGAAGGTCCCCCACCTTC
CSAKAGRSPTF
>TRBV7-9|NA|NA|TRBJ1-3
TGTGCCAGCAGCCCCCTTCCGGCGGCAGGGAGGTCAGGAAACACCATATATTTT
CASSPLPAAGRSGNTIYF
>TRBV7-3|NA|NA|TRBJ1-5
TGTGCCAGCAGCCCCTCGGGGGGCAATCAGCCCCAGCATTTT
CASSPSGGNQPQHF
>TRBV29-1|NA|NA|TRBJ1-1
TGCAGCTTCCGGACAGACCTGAACACTGAAGCTTTCTTT
CSFRTDLNTEAFF
>TRBV5-5|NA|NA|TRBJ1-5
TGTGCCAGCAGCGGGGAGGGCGCCTGGCCCCAGCATTTT
CASSGEGAWPQHF
>TRBV24-1|few|TRBD2|TRBJ2-1
TGTGCCACCAGTGATTTGAAACTAGCGGGAAAGAATGAGCAGTTCTTC
CATSDLKLAGKNEQFF
>TRBV11-2|NA|TRBD2|TRBJ2-5
TGTGCCAGCAGCCCGATCGGACTAGCGGAAGAGACCCAGTACTTC
CASSPIGLAEETQYF
>TRBV24-1|NA|TRBD2|TRBJ2-1
TGTGCCACCAGTGACCCTGGGACTAGCGGACAGAATGAGCAGTTCTTC
CATSDPGTSGQNEQFF
>TRBV28|NA|NA|TRBJ2-5
TGTGCCAGCAGTCGCGGGGCGCGGGAGACCCAGTACTTC
CASSRGARETQYF
>TRBV19|NA|NA|TRBJ1-1
TGTGCCAGTAGTAGACGACAGAGGAACACTGAAGCTTTCTTT
CASSRRQRNTEAFF
>TRBV6-5|NA|NA|TRBJ1-2
TGTGCCAGCAGTTACTCTGCGGGTGGCTACACCTTC
CASSYSAGGYTF
>TRBV18|NA|TRBD2|TRBJ2-2
TGTGCCAGCTCATTTTCTAGCGGGTCGAACACCGGGGAGCTGTTTTTT
CASSFSSGSNTGELFF
>TRBV7-2|NA|NA|TRBJ1-5
TGTGCCAGCAGCCCACAGGGCAATCAGCCCCAGCATTTT
CASSPQGNQPQHF
>TRBV6-5|NA|TRBD1|TRBJ1-2
TGTGCCAGCACGACAGGGGGCTCTCTCTATGGCTACACCTTC
CASTTGGSLYGYTF
>TRBV10-3|NA|TRBD1|TRBJ1-2
TGTGCCATCAGTGGGGGACAGGCCAACTATGGCTACACCTTC
CAISGGQANYGYTF
>TRBV21-1|NA|NA|TRBJ1-1
TGTGCCAGCAGCAAAGTTCGAGGCGGCTTGGACACTGAAGCTTTCTTT
CASSKVRGGLDTEAFF
>TRBV24-1|NA|TRBD1|TRBJ1-2
TGTGCCACCAGTGATCCCGACGGAGACAGGGGGGAGGGTGGCTACACCTTC
CATSDPDGDRGEGGYTF
>TRBV19|NA|TRBD2|TRBJ2-5
TGTGCCAGTAGTATAAGCCTAGCGGGGGGGCAAGAGACCCAGTACTTC
CASSISLAGGQETQYF
>TRBV19|few|TRBD1|TRBJ2-5
TGTGCCAGTAGACGAACAGGGGGTCAAGAGACCCAGTACTTC
CASRRTGGQETQYF
>TRBV28|once|TRBD1|TRBJ1-1
TGTGCCAGCAGTACCCGGGACAGGGGGATAAAGAACACTGAAGCTTTCTTT
CASSTRDRGIKNTEAFF
>TRBV4-3|NA|TRBD1|TRBJ2-1
TGCGCCAGCAGCCAAACCCAGGGGGCGAGGCACAATGAGCAGTTCTTC
CASSQTQGARHNEQFF